This T cell receptor (beta chain) derives from a study of response to subunit inactivated influenza vaccine. One entry per CDR3 protein results from TCRdb running MiXCR on the RT-PCR reads. The profile covers fewer than 600,000 distinct CDR3 sequences, with 7.2% appearing a single time and under 15% taken by the ten largest. Trimming took off 5 bases at V and 6 bases at J, with 11 bases between the two ends. The CDR3 has 12 residues. Germline assignment: CDR1 DFQATT and CDR2 SNEGSKA (reference sequence). This clonotype was detected many times. This chain connects TRBV20-1 to TRBJ1-5, with D perhaps TRBD1 (5 bases). The clonotype originates from a man aged 50 to 69 who received an inactivated influenza vaccine. The source was PBMCs from blood, collected about 23 months after vaccination. This CDR3 is CSASPRGQPQHF. CDR3 in DNA: TGCAGTGCTTCCCCGAGGGGTCAGCCCCAGCATTTT.